This T cell receptor (beta chain) was documented in a study of identical twins. The study, taken as a whole, reports: Cord blood beta clonotypes that were abundant carried fewer insertions, and memory repertoires showed no such trend.

TCRdb passed the 5' RACE reads through MiXCR, listing each CDR3 protein once. The sample consists of a few hundred thousand distinct CDR3 sequences, around 9% of them appearing once. This clonotype was observed a handful of times. Its antigen is currently unknown. The CDR3 is 14 residues long. Germline loops: CDR1 MDHEN, CDR2 SYDVKM. Trimming removed 3 bases from V and 6 bases from J, with 14 bases in between. This receptor was identified in a woman aged 50 to 60 in good health. The sample consisted of naive T cells sorted from blood. The chain employs TRBV28 and TRBJ2-5; D ambiguous. The CDR3 sequence is CASSFLGRAQTQYF. CDR3 in DNA: TGTGCCAGCAGTTTTCTTGGTAGGGCACAGACCCAGTACTTC.